Detailed here is one T cell receptor (beta chain). The entry originates in a study of blood T cell repertoires in COVID-19. Study-level information: PBMCs, B-cell-depleted T cells, or T cells were the source of the cDNA or gDNA that made up the material.

The CDR3 extends over 14 amino acids. V lost 4 bases to trimming and J lost 8 bases, with 16 bases between them. In germline, CDR1 is SGDLS, CDR2 YYNGEE. Authors' analysis steps: From reference gene primer amplification, estimates of nucleated cell counts were derived. The data were produced by immunoSEQ multiplex PCR, yet TCRdb's version contains in-frame clones alone and is incomplete. V and J calls and clone size are given by that table; D and trimming were obtained from the DNA. The profile shows over 250,000 clones, approximately 93% of them singletons. The sequence was obtained from a woman aged 25 to 39 with COVID-19, enrolled during active disease. The sequencing input was peripheral blood. The chain joins TRBV9 to TRBJ2-1; perhaps TRBD2 as D (6 bases). CDR3 amino acids: CASSSRTGGDEQFF. Here the CDR3 DNA reads TGTGCCAGCAGCTCGCGGACCGGAGGGGATGAGCAGTTCTTC.